This T cell receptor (beta chain) appears in the sequencing data of a study of cytomegalovirus exposure and HLA in healthy donors. The CDR3 is 15 amino acids. Trimming removed 1 base from V and 1 base from J, with 5 bases in between. The germline V gene encodes CDR1 SEHNR and CDR2 FQNEAQ (reference sequence). Primers included in the PCR were 60 Vbeta and 13 Jbeta primers. Libraries were prepared by immunoSEQ multiplex PCR; TCRdb keeps only in-frame clonotypes and omits some of them. The sample holds about 170,000 clones; under 85% are singletons and the top ten take 5.4%. Study-wide results and caveats: Reportedly, HLA-A and HLA-B alleles of most subjects were accurately predicted from TCR beta. Only CMV serostatus was available as immune exposure information. Some segments of the V type, notably TRBV6-2 and TRBV6-3, were excluded as indistinguishable.

Worth noting for this clone: Its antigen is as yet unknown.

Sequenced: PBMCs. The genes are TRBV7-9 and TRBJ2-6, with D unclear. This sequence was found in a woman aged 18-29 years in good health and CMV-seropositive. The CDR3 sequence: CASSLVTSGANVLTF. In nucleotides, the CDR3 is TGTGCCAGCAGCTTAGTCACTTCTGGGGCCAACGTCCTGACTTTC.